This T cell receptor (beta chain) was recorded in a study of CD8+ T cells in alopecia areata. Points from the study as a whole: Whereas mice showed it more clearly, TCR sharing across patients was murkier, possibly because of HLA.

This clone appeared a few times. Antigen unknown. Sequencing used cDNA as its template, made by extracting RNA and reverse transcribing it. The data were produced by immunoSEQ multiplex PCR, yet TCRdb's version contains in-frame clones alone and is incomplete. The data hold 150,000 or so clones, with roughly 66% observed a single time. The CDR3 has 11 amino acids. The ends were cut back, 0 bases at V and 6 bases at J, with 4 bases in the middle. Germline V gene data show CDR1 as SGHRS and CDR2 as YFSETQ. Patients with alopecia areata provided lesional scalp punch biopsies as well as peripheral blood. PBMCs yielded sorted CD4+ and CD8+ T cells.

This receptor was taken from a human donor with alopecia areata. The chain has TRBV5-1 and TRBJ2-7; D is undetermined. Material: CD8+ T cells sorted from blood, obtained at week 0. The CDR3 DNA is TGCGCCAGCAGCTTGGGGGCCGAGCAGTACTTC. Translated, it gives CASSLGAEQYF.